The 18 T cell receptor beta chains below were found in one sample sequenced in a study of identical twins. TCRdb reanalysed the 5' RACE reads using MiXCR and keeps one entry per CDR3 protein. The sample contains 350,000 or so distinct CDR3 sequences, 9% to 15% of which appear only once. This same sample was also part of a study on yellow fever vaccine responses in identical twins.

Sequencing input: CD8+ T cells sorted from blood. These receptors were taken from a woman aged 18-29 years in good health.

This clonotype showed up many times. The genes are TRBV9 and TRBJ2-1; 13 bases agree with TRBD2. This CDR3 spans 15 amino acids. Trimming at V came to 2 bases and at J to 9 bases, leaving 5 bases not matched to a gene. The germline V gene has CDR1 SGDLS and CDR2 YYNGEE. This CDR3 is CASSVLTSGRVEQFF. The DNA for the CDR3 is TGTGCCAGCAGCGTTCTCACTAGCGGGAGGGTTGAGCAGTTCTTC.

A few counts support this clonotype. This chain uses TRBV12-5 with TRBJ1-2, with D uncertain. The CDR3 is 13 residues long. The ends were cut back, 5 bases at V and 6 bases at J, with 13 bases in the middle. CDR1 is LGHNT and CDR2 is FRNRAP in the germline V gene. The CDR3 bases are TGTGCTAGTGGTCTCCCCGGCTTAGATGGCTACACCTTC. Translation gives CASGLPGLDGYTF.

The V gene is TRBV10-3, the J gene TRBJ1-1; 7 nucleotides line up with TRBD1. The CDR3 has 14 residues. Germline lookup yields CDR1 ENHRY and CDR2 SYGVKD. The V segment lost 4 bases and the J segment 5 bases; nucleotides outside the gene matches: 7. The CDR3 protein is CAISAGGGWTEAFF. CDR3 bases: TGTGCCATCAGTGCGGGAGGGGGCTGGACTGAAGCTTTCTTT.

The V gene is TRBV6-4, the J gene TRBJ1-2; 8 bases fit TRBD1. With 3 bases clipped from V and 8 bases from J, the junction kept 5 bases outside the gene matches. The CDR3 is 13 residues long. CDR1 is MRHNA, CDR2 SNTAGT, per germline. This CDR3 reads CASSETGAGGYTF. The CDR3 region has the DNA TGTGCCAGCAGTGAGACAGGGGCTGGCGGCTACACCTTC.

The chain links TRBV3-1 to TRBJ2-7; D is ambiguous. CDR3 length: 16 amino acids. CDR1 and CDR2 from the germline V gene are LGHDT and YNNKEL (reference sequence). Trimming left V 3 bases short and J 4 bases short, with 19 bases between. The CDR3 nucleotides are TGTGCCAGCAGCCAGGGTCGGTATCGAGTTGGGTACGAGCAGTACTTC. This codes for CASSQGRYRVGYEQYF.

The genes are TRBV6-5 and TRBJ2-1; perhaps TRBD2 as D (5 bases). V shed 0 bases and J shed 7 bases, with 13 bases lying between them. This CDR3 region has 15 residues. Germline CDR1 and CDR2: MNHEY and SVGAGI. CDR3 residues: CASSYSNYGNNEQFF. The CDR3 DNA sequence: TGTGCCAGCAGTTACTCGAATTACGGGAATAATGAGCAGTTCTTC.

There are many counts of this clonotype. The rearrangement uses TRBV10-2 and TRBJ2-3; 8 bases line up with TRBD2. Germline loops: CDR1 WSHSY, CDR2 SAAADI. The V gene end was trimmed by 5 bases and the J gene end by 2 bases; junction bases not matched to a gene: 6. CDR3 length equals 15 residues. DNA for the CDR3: TGCGCCAGCAGTTTAGCGGGGTTTTACACAGATACGCAGTATTTT. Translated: CASSLAGFYTDTQYF.

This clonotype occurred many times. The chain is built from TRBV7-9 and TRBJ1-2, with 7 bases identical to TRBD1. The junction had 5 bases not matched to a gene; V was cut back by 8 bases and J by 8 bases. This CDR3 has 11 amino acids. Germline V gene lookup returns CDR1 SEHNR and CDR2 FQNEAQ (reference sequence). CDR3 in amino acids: CASGWDSGYTF. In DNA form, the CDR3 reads TGTGCCAGCGGATGGGACAGCGGCTACACCTTC.

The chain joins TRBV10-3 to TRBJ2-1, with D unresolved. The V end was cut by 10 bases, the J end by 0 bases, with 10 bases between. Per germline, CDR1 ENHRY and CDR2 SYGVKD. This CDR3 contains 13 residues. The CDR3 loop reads CATRLSSYNEQFF. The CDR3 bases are TGTGCCACCCGACTTAGCTCCTACAATGAGCAGTTCTTC.

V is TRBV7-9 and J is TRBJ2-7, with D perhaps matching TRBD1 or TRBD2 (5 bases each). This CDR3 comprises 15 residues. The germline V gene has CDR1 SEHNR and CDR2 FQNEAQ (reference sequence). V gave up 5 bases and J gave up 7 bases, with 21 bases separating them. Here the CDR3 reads CASSTAGTGFWEQYV. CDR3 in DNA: TGTGCCAGCAGCACCGCCGGGACGGGCTTTTGGGAGCAGTACGTC.

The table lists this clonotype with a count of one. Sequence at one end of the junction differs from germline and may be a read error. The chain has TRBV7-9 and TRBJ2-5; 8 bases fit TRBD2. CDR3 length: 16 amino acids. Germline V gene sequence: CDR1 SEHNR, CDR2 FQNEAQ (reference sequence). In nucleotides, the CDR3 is TGTGCCAGCAGCACCCAACTAGCGGAGGCCCAAGTGACCCAGTACTTC. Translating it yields CASSTQLAEAQVTQYF.

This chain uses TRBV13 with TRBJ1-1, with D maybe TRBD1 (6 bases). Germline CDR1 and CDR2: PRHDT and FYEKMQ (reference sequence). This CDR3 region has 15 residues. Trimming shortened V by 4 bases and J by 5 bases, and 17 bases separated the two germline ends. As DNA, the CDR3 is TGTGCCAGCAGCTCGACAGGCCGTCTCTATACTGAAGCTTTCTTT. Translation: CASSSTGRLYTEAFF.

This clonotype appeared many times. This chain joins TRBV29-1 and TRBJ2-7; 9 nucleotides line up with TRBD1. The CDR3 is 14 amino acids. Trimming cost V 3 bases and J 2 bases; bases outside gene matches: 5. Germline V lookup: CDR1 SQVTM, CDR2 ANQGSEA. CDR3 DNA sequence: TGCAGCGTTGATACCGGGACAGGGACCTACGAGCAGTACTTC. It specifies CSVDTGTGTYEQYF.

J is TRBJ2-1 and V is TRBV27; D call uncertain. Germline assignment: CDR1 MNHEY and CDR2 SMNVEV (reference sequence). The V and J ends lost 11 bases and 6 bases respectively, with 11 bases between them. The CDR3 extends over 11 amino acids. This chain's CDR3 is CAAAAFNEQFF. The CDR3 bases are TGTGCCGCGGCGGCGTTCAATGAGCAGTTCTTC.

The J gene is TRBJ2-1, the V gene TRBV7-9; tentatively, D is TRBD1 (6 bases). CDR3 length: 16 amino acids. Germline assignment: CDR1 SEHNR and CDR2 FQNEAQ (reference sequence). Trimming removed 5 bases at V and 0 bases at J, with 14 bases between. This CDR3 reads CASSAKDSSSYNEQFF. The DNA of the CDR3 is TGTGCCAGCAGCGCGAAGGACAGTAGCTCCTACAATGAGCAGTTCTTC.

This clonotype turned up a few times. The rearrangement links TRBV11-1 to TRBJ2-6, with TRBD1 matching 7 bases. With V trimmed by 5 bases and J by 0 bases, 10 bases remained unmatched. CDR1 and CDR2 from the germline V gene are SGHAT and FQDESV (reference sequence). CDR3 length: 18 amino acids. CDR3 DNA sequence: TGTGCCAGCAGCAGAACCGGGACAGCAAACTCTGGGGCCAACGTCCTGACTTTC. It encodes CASSRTGTANSGANVLTF.

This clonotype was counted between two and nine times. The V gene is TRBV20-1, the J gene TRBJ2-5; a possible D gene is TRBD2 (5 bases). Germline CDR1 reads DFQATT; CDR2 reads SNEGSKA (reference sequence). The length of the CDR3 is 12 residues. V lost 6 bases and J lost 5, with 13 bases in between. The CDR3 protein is CSADITGETQYF. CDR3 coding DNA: TGCAGTGCCGACATAACGGGGGAGACCCAGTACTTC.

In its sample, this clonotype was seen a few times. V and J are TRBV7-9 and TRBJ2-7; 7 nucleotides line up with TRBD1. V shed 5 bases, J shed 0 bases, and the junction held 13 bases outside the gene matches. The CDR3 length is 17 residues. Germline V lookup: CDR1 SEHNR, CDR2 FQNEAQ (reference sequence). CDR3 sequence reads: CASSPTGAEASSYEQYF. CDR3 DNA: TGTGCCAGCAGCCCAACAGGGGCGGAAGCCTCCTCCTACGAGCAGTACTTC.